Listed here are 17 T cell receptor beta chains from one sample, sequenced in a study of beta chain features in type 1 diabetes. Reverse transcribing all isolated RNA meant expressed TCRB transcripts were sequenced. Clones were read by immunoSEQ multiplex PCR, and TCRdb kept only the in-frame ones, dropping some. Of about 150,000 clones in the sample, around 8% are singletons; the top ten hold 0.65%. Sequencing was carried out using central memory CD4+ T cells from blood. The origin of the receptors is a man aged 18 to 29 in good health.

This clone was observed a handful of times. This chain connects TRBV27 to TRBJ1-5; 9 bases match TRBD1. After removal of 6 bases from V and 7 bases from J, the junction contained 4 bases not matched to a gene. CDR1 is MNHEY and CDR2 is SMNVEV in the germline V gene (reference sequence). This CDR3 is 13 amino acids long. The CDR3 coding sequence is TGTGCCAGCAGCACAGGGGGCGACCAGCCCCAGCATTTT. Protein sequence: CASSTGGDQPQHF.

The rearrangement links TRBV6-1 to TRBJ1-2, with D hard to call. The CDR3 length is 13 residues. V dropped 3 bases and J dropped 4 bases, with 9 bases sitting between them. Germline V gene data show CDR1 as MNHNS and CDR2 as SASEGT. In nucleotides, the CDR3 is TGTGCCAGCAGTGAGAGCGGAGGCTATGGCTACACCTTC. Its protein product is CASSESGGYGYTF.

The sample holds many counts of this clone. The chain joins TRBV28 to TRBJ2-6; TRBD2 might be the D (5 bases). The germline CDR1 and CDR2 sequences are MDHEN and SYDVKM. Trimming took 10 bases from V and 4 from J, leaving 8 bases between them. CDR3 length: 12 residues. The DNA of the CDR3 is TGTGCCATCGGCGGGGGGGCCAACGTCCTGACTTTC. It yields the protein CAIGGGANVLTF.

This clone has a count of ten or more. V gene TRBV29-1 combines with J gene TRBJ2-5; TRBD2 matches 7 bases. The germline V gene encodes CDR1 SQVTM and CDR2 ANQGSEA. CDR3 length: 15 amino acids. Trimming cost V 6 bases and J 6 bases; bases outside gene matches: 16. CDR3: CSVPGLGEGMKTQYF. CDR3 bases: TGCAGCGTCCCAGGTCTGGGGGAGGGGATGAAGACCCAGTACTTC.

The chain carries TRBV7-2 and TRBJ2-5; 8 bases line up with TRBD1. This CDR3 has 15 amino acids. Germline trimming cut 1 base from V and 4 bases from J; bases unmatched to any gene: 5. Germline V gives CDR1 SGHTA, CDR2 FQGNSA. CDR3 residues: CASSLGQGWRETQYF. DNA for the CDR3: TGTGCCAGCAGCTTAGGACAGGGGTGGAGAGAGACCCAGTACTTC.

The V gene is TRBV5-1, the J gene TRBJ2-3, with TRBD1 matching over 9 bases. This CDR3 has 16 residues. With 2 bases clipped from V and 2 bases from J, the junction kept 6 bases outside the gene matches. Per the germline V gene, CDR1 is SGHRS and CDR2 is YFSETQ. For the CDR3, the DNA is TGCGCCAGCAGCTTACAGGGGGCAAGGGACACAGATACGCAGTATTTT. It specifies CASSLQGARDTDTQYF.

V usage is TRBV30 and J usage is TRBJ1-2; D remains unclear. Germline assignment: CDR1 GTSNPN and CDR2 SVGIG (reference sequence). The CDR3 length is 12 residues. Trimming took 7 bases from V and 0 from J, leaving 9 bases between them. CDR3 coding DNA: TGTGCCTCTTCCAGGCCTAACTATGGCTACACCTTC. Residues: CASSRPNYGYTF.

The gene calls are TRBV5-6 and TRBJ2-3; 10 positions agree with TRBD2. The CDR3 length is 16 residues. The J segment lost 2 bases and the V segment lost 2 bases, leaving 5 bases of the junction unmatched. CDR1 SGHDT and CDR2 YYEEEE come from the germline V gene. The CDR3: CASSLSGGAYTDTQYF. Written as DNA, the CDR3 is TGTGCCAGCAGCTTAAGCGGGGGGGCTTACACAGATACGCAGTATTTT.

Only a few counts were recorded for this clone. The chain couples TRBV5-4 to TRBJ1-2, with 9 positions matching TRBD1. CDR1 SGHNT and CDR2 YYREEE come from the germline V gene (reference sequence). The CDR3 is made up of 15 amino acids. V was clipped by 2 bases and J by 3 bases; unmatched bases: 5. The CDR3 reads CASSFGTGGDYGYTF. CDR3 in DNA: TGTGCCAGCAGCTTCGGCACAGGGGGCGACTATGGCTACACCTTC.

V gene TRBV5-6 combines with J gene TRBJ1-5; 8 nucleotides line up with TRBD1. In germline, CDR1 is SGHDT, CDR2 YYEEEE. The CDR3 contains 16 residues. After removal of 0 bases from V and 1 base from J, the junction contained 3 bases not matched to a gene. CDR3 DNA sequence: TGTGCCAGCAGCTTGGGGACAGGGAGGAGCAATCAGCCCCAGCATTTT. Translation: CASSLGTGRSNQPQHF.

This clone was seen a few times. The chain has TRBV6-6 and TRBJ2-3, with unresolved D. Per the germline V gene, CDR1 is MNHNY and CDR2 is SVGAGI (reference sequence). V was shortened by 4 bases and J by 0 bases, with 8 bases between the two germline ends. The CDR3 runs to 14 residues. The CDR3 DNA reads as TGTGCCAGCAGTTCCCCGGGTAGCACAGATACGCAGTATTTT. Translated: CASSSPGSTDTQYF.

This clone has more than one count but fewer than ten. The V and J genes are TRBV18 and TRBJ2-5; maybe TRBD2 (6 bases). V lost 3 bases and J lost 5, with 22 bases in between. Germline V lookup: CDR1 KGHSH, CDR2 LQKENI. This CDR3 has 17 residues. The CDR3 nucleotides are TGTGCCAGCTCACCGATCGGGGCTAGCGCCCTTTCGGAGACCCAGTACTTC. Translating it yields CASSPIGASALSETQYF.

The V and J genes are TRBV6-1 and TRBJ2-7; D unclear. The CDR3 runs 15 residues. V gave up 5 bases and J gave up 3 bases, with 17 bases separating them. In germline, CDR1 is MNHNS, CDR2 SASEGT. This chain's CDR3 is CASSPRSGIGYEQYF. The CDR3 DNA is TGTGCCAGCAGTCCGAGATCAGGTATAGGCTACGAGCAGTACTTC.

CDR3 region: CASSVQGISYEQYF. The CDR3 nucleotides are TGTGCCAGCAGCGTACAGGGGATCTCCTACGAGCAGTACTTC. V is TRBV7-8 and J is TRBJ2-7; 7 bases align to TRBD1. This CDR3 has 14 amino acids. Per the germline V gene, CDR1 is SGHVS and CDR2 is FQNEAQ. The trim removed 5 bases at V and 0 bases at J, leaving 4 bases unmatched.

A note on this clone: Its ends do not fully match the called genes, so a read error is possible. CDR3 protein: CASIFRGGNEQFF. In DNA form, the CDR3 reads TGTGCCAGCATTTTCAGGGGCGGGAATGAGCAGTTCTTC. The chain recombines TRBV5-1 with TRBJ2-1; D might be TRBD1 (6 bases). This CDR3 is 13 amino acids long. In germline, CDR1 is SGHRS, CDR2 YFSETQ.

There are a few counts of this clone. The rearrangement links TRBV9 to TRBJ1-4; D is perhaps TRBD1 (5 bases). The CDR3 is 15 amino acids. V was shortened by 4 bases and J by 7 bases, with 17 bases between the two germline ends. Germline values: CDR1 SGDLS, CDR2 YYNGEE. The CDR3 region is CASSTRDSGSEKLFF. CDR3 coding DNA: TGTGCCAGCAGCACCCGGGACTCAGGGTCTGAAAAACTGTTTTTT.

The chain has TRBV7-8 and TRBJ1-2, with D possibly being TRBD1 (5 bases). V was shortened by 0 bases and J by 8 bases, with 7 bases between the two germline ends. Germline CDR1 reads SGHVS; CDR2 reads FQNEAQ. This CDR3 comprises 12 residues. The CDR3 loop reads CASSLAGLGYTF. The CDR3 bases are TGTGCCAGCAGCTTAGCGGGACTCGGCTACACCTTC. The full variable domain, in which reference TRBV7-8 and TRBJ1-2 provide the parts outside the CDR3, is GAGVSQSPRYKVAKRGQDVALRCDPISGHVSLFWYQQALGQGPEFLTYFQNEAQLDKSGLPSDRFFAERPEGSVSTLKIQRTQQEDSAVYLCASSLAGLGYTFGSGTRLTVV.